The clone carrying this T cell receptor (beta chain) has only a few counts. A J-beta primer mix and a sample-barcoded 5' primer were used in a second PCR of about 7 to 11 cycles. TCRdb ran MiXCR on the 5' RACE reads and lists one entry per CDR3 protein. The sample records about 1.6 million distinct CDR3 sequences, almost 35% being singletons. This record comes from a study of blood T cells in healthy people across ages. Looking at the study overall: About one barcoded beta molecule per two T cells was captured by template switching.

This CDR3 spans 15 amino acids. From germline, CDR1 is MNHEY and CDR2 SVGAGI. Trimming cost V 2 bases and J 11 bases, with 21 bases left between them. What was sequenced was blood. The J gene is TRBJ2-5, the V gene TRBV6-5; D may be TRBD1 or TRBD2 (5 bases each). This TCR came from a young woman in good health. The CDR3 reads CASSYVSGSGSEQYF. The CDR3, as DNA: TGTGCCAGCAGTTACGTCTCAGGGAGCGGTTCGGAGCAGTACTTC.